This entry lists 11 T cell receptor beta chains sequenced from one sample in a study of cytomegalovirus exposure and HLA in healthy donors. The PCR used 60 Vbeta and 13 Jbeta primers. Method: immunoSEQ multiplex PCR; TCRdb's copy keeps in-frame clones and lacks some. The table lists 150,000 to 200,000 clones, roughly 80% of them singletons. The sample was PBMCs. The receptors here all came from a male donor in good health and CMV-seropositive.

This clone was seen only once. This chain joins TRBV7-9 and TRBJ1-2, with 8 bases aligning to TRBD1. V lost 8 bases to trimming and J lost 4 bases; unmatched junction nucleotides: 9. Germline V gene data show CDR1 as SEHNR and CDR2 as FQNEAQ (reference sequence). The CDR3 extends over 14 amino acids. The CDR3 spells CASVQNRGSYGYTF. CDR3 sequence (DNA): TGTGCCAGCGTCCAAAACAGGGGGTCCTATGGCTACACCTTC. The complete variable domain, with remaining parts taken from reference TRBV7-9 and TRBJ1-2, reads DTGVSQNPRHKITKRGQNVTFRCDPISEHNRLYWYRQTLGQGPEFLTYFQNEAQLEKSRLLSDRFSAERPKGSFSTLEIQRTEQGDSAMYLCASVQNRGSYGYTFGSGTRLTVV.

This clone was counted between two and nine times. This sequence joins TRBV11-1 and TRBJ2-7; D gene uncertain. This CDR3 has 13 amino acids. V was trimmed by 2 bases and J by 4 bases, leaving 9 bases between them. Germline assignment: CDR1 SGHAT and CDR2 FQDESV (reference sequence). CDR3 in DNA: TGTGCCAGCAGCTTAATCTCCGGGTACGAGCAGTACTTC. Its translation: CASSLISGYEQYF.

This clone appeared a few times. The chain couples TRBV7-8 to TRBJ2-2, with D perhaps being TRBD1 or TRBD2 (5 bases each). Per germline, CDR1 SGHVS and CDR2 FQNEAQ. This CDR3 comprises 13 residues. V was shortened by 5 bases and J by 7 bases, with 11 bases between the two germline ends. As DNA, the CDR3 is TGTGCCAGCAGCGTAGAGGGGTTCGGGGAGCTGTTTTTT. This sequence encodes CASSVEGFGELFF.

The J gene is TRBJ1-4, the V gene TRBV28, with a weak D call TRBD1 (5 bases). The CDR3 length is 11 residues. V was shortened by 10 bases and J by 6 bases, with 9 bases between the two germline ends. The V gene's germline CDR1 is MDHEN and CDR2 SYDVKM. Written as DNA, the CDR3 is TGTGCCACCAAAGGGGATGAAAAACTGTTTTTT. Amino acids: CATKGDEKLFF.

The chain uses TRBV5-5 and TRBJ2-6; TRBD1 agrees at 8 bases. CDR3 length: 18 residues. The V gene's germline CDR1 is SGHKS and CDR2 YYEKEE (reference sequence). V was pared by 6 bases and J by 0 bases, with 11 bases of the junction left unmatched. The CDR3 is CASIFNRGLSSGANVLTF. The CDR3 DNA is TGTGCCAGCATCTTCAACAGGGGGTTAAGCTCTGGGGCCAACGTCCTGACTTTC. Complete variable domain (other parts from reference TRBV5-5 and TRBJ2-6): DAGVTQSPTHLIKTRGQQVTLRCSPISGHKSVSWYQQVLGQGPQFIFQYYEKEERGRGNFPDRFSARQFPNYSSELNVNALLLGDSALYLCASIFNRGLSSGANVLTFGAGSRLTVL.

This chain joins TRBV29-1 and TRBJ2-7; 14 bases are shared with TRBD2. CDR3 length: 16 amino acids. Looked up from germline, CDR1 is SQVTM and CDR2 is ANQGSEA. V shed 4 bases and J 1 base; nucleotides not matched to a gene: 6. This CDR3 is CSVAGTSGSGSYEQYF. As DNA, the CDR3 is TGCAGCGTTGCCGGGACTAGCGGGAGTGGGTCCTACGAGCAGTACTTC.

This chain joins TRBV5-6 and TRBJ1-1, with a tentative D call TRBD1 (5 bases). With 4 bases removed from V and 0 bases from J, the gap between germline ends came to 16 bases. Germline lookup yields CDR1 SGHDT and CDR2 YYEEEE. This CDR3 spans 16 amino acids. DNA of the CDR3: TGTGCCAGCAGCCAACCACCGACAGAGATGAACACTGAAGCTTTCTTT. It yields the protein CASSQPPTEMNTEAFF.

The CDR3: CAISTGSSGNTIYF. Here the CDR3 DNA reads TGTGCCATCAGTACAGGGAGCTCTGGAAACACCATATATTTT. V gene TRBV10-3 combines with J gene TRBJ1-3; weak D call: TRBD1 (6 bases). Germline loops: CDR1 ENHRY, CDR2 SYGVKD. The CDR3 is 14 residues long. Deletions cut 5 bases from V and 0 bases from J, with 8 bases between.

The CDR3 sequence: CASSIRMNTEAFF. In nucleotides, the CDR3 is TGTGCCAGTAGTATCAGGATGAACACTGAAGCTTTCTTT. The rearrangement links TRBV19 to TRBJ1-1; the D is unclear. Trimming cost V 3 bases and J 0 bases, with 5 bases left between them. The V gene's germline CDR1 is LNHDA and CDR2 SQIVND (reference sequence). The CDR3 has 13 residues.

For the CDR3, the DNA is TGTGCCGACGCCTCACAGGGTAGTAGCGGGAGGCTGAATGAGCAGTTCTTC. Encoded protein: CADASQGSSGRLNEQFF. This chain links TRBV7-7 with TRBJ2-1, with TRBD2 matching over 10 bases. Germline loops: CDR1 SSHAT, CDR2 FNYEAQ (reference sequence). J gave up 7 bases and V 11 bases, and 20 bases lay outside the gene matches. This CDR3 spans 17 amino acids.

This clone came up a few times. The J gene is TRBJ2-1, the V gene TRBV28; 11 bases are shared with TRBD2. The V and J ends lost 5 bases and 2 bases, in that order; junction bases with no gene match: 8. Germline V gene lookup returns CDR1 MDHEN and CDR2 SYDVKM. CDR3 length equals 17 residues. The CDR3 region is CASSKGTSGATYNEQFF. For the CDR3, the DNA is TGTGCCAGCAGTAAAGGGACTAGCGGTGCGACCTACAATGAGCAGTTCTTC.